These 23 T cell receptor beta chains were all obtained from the same sample, sequenced in a study of kidney transplant recipient with SARS-CoV-2 infection. TCRdb redid the calling of the reads with MiXCR, one entry per CDR3 protein. The sample lists approximately 240,000 distinct CDR3 sequences, under 30% seen once, with almost 7.5% in the top ten. Specimen: a blood sample, collected at baseline and on day 111 from a kidney transplant recipient. The receptors originated from a male patient aged 25-45 years who had COVID-19 and was a kidney transplant recipient. Among the T cells, some may be from the graft donor.

This clonotype came up many times. V usage is TRBV11-2 and J usage is TRBJ1-2; a possible D gene is TRBD1 (5 bases). The germline V gene encodes CDR1 SGHAT and CDR2 FQNNGV. This CDR3 is built from 17 residues. Trimming pared 5 bases from V and 4 bases from J, leaving 23 bases between. In DNA, the CDR3 is TGTGCCAGCAGCAACTTACTAACAGGCAGAAAGACCTATGGCTACACCTTC. It specifies CASSNLLTGRKTYGYTF.

Regarding this clonotype: This clone may be a read error of a much larger clone one base away. This sequence joins TRBV6-5 and TRBJ2-7; 11 nucleotides agree with TRBD2. Germline CDR1 reads MNHEY; CDR2 reads SVGAGI. This CDR3 spans 18 amino acids. The V and J ends lost 1 base and 0 bases, in that order; junction bases with no gene match: 8. CDR3 DNA sequence: TGTGCCAGCAGTTACTTGACCGGGACTAGCGGTTCCTCCTACGAGCAGTACTTC. Residues: CASSYLTGTSGSSYEQYF.

To note about this clonotype: A far larger clone is only one base removed, so a read error is likely. The conserved phenylalanine or tryptophan normally closing the CDR3 is absent here, so this likely arose from a read error. J is TRBJ2-4 and V is TRBV25-1; D is unresolved. Judging by the DNA end, TRBJ2-7 fits better; the J call may be wrong. This CDR3 is built from 12 residues. Germline-derived CDR1 and CDR2 are MGHDK and SYGVNS. The CDR3 DNA reads as TGTGCCAGCAGTGAAGCTAGGTACGAGCAGTACTTA. It encodes CASSEARYEQYL.

This clonotype has at least ten counts. The V gene is TRBV6-5, the J gene TRBJ1-5; D is possibly TRBD1 (5 bases). V lost 7 bases, J lost 4 bases, and 14 bases lay in between. This CDR3 is 14 amino acids long. The germline CDR1 and CDR2 sequences are MNHEY and SVGAGI. The CDR3 bases are TGTGCCAGCAAGATTGGGGGAGGGAATCAGCCCCAGCATTTT. Translation gives CASKIGGGNQPQHF.

This clonotype has only one observation. A read error may be the cause here, since a much bigger clone is one base away. This rearrangement joins TRBV3-2 to TRBJ2-7. TRBV3-2 is noted as a pseudogene. This CDR3 is 13 amino acids long. The CDR3 region has the DNA TGTGCCAGCAGCCTGGGGTGTGCTTGGGAGCAGTACTTC. Translating gives CASSLGCAWEQYF.

This clonotype has a single count. A read error is possible here, since a much larger clone lies one base away. The chain carries TRBV18 and TRBJ2-5; 10 positions match TRBD1. Germline V CDR1 and CDR2: KGHSH, LQKENI. The CDR3 is made up of 15 amino acids. The chain's CDR3 is CGSSPPGQGGETQYF. In DNA, the CDR3 is TGTGGCAGCTCACCACCAGGACAGGGGGGGGAGACCCAGTACTTC.

Turning to this clonotype: Since a much larger clone is just one base distant, this may be a read error. The rearrangement links TRBV10-3 to TRBJ1-6; D is ambiguous. Germline V lookup: CDR1 ENHRY, CDR2 SYGVKD. V shed 5 bases and J shed 10 bases, with 18 bases lying between them. CDR3 length equals 15 residues. The CDR3 region has the DNA TGTGCCATCAGTAATACAGAGGGTTTTGGATCACCCCTCCACTTT. Its protein is CAISNTEGFGSPLHF.

As concerns this clonotype: Since a much larger clone is just one base distant, this may be a read error. The chain carries TRBV7-6 and TRBJ1-2; unclear D gene. The germline V gene encodes CDR1 SGHVS and CDR2 FNYEAQ. CDR3 length equals 17 residues. Trimming pared 7 bases from V and 4 bases from J, leaving 25 bases between. CDR3 DNA: TGTGCCAGCAACACATATAATGAATCTCGAAAGACCTATGGCTACACCTTC. It encodes CASNTYNESRKTYGYTF.

Note on this clonotype: A clone one base away is much larger, so this may be a read error. The gene calls are TRBV5-1 and TRBJ2-2, with 9 nucleotides matching TRBD1. The V gene's germline CDR1 is SGHRS and CDR2 YFSETQ. This CDR3 has 16 amino acids. Written as DNA, the CDR3 is TGCGCCAGCAGCTTGGGGACAGGGGATTACACCGGGGAGCCGTTTTTT. Its translation: CASSLGTGDYTGEPFF.

This sequence joins TRBV4-1 and TRBJ2-1, with TRBD2 as a possible D gene (8 bases). The CDR3 extends over 19 amino acids. Trimming stripped 8 bases from V and 1 base from J, with 27 bases between. The V gene's germline CDR1 is MGHRA and CDR2 YSYEKL. CDR3 loop: CASGGGTRGPPDSYNEQFF. CDR3 sequence (DNA): TGCGCCAGCGGTGGGGGGACTAGGGGGCCCCCCGATTCCTACAATGAGCAGTTCTTC.

This clonotype was detected many times. The chain combines TRBV6-1 with TRBJ2-7, with a weak D call TRBD1 (6 bases). The CDR3 sequence is 15 residues long. Germline-derived CDR1 and CDR2 are MNHNS and SASEGT. V was shortened by 1 base and J by 0 bases, with 10 bases between the two germline ends. The CDR3 coding sequence is TGTGCCAGCAGTGAAGTTACAGGGTTCTCCTACGAGCAGTACTTC. This codes for CASSEVTGFSYEQYF.

This clonotype was seen repeatedly, ten times or more. The chain combines TRBV12-3 or TRBV12-4 with TRBJ2-1; 10 nucleotides agree with TRBD2. J was trimmed by 7 bases and V by 8 bases; bases with no gene match: 8. The CDR3 has 14 amino acids. CDR3 nucleotide sequence: TGTGCCAGCTGTCGGGCTAGCGGGAGAAATGAGCAGTTCTTC. This gives the protein CASCRASGRNEQFF.

This clonotype was counted at least ten times. This rearrangement joins TRBV27 to TRBJ2-7; 8 positions match TRBD1. With 4 bases clipped from V and 7 bases from J, the junction kept 9 bases outside the gene matches. The CDR3 totals 14 residues. Looked up from germline, CDR1 is MNHEY and CDR2 is SMNVEV (reference sequence). The CDR3 protein is CASSSETYRGEQYF. CDR3 sequence (DNA): TGTGCCAGCAGTTCCGAAACGTACAGGGGGGAGCAGTACTTC.

This clonotype has at least ten counts. This rearrangement joins TRBV7-7 to TRBJ1-2; the D is unclear. The V end lost 5 bases, the J end lost 4 bases, and 23 bases lay between the germline ends. The CDR3 spans 17 residues. Germline CDR1 is SSHAT and CDR2 is FNYEAQ (reference sequence). Written as DNA, the CDR3 is TGTGCCAGCAGCCATCGTTGTAAGTGCCGAAAGACCTATGGCTACACCTTC. Translating it yields CASSHRCKCRKTYGYTF.

The chain carries TRBV19 and TRBJ2-3, with 7 bases identical to TRBD1. The CDR3 consists of 14 residues. CDR1 and CDR2 (germline): LNHDA, SQIVND (reference sequence). Unmatched junction bases numbered 2, after V lost 1 base and J lost 4 bases. CDR3 DNA sequence: TGTGCCAGTAGTATAGCAGGGGGATCAGATACGCAGTATTTT. Protein: CASSIAGGSDTQYF.

Points on this clonotype: One base away lies a much larger clone, so this may be a sequencing read error. The gene calls are TRBV10-3 and TRBJ1-2; D is unclear. Germline lookup yields CDR1 ENHRY and CDR2 SYGVKD. The CDR3 length is 14 residues. Written as DNA, the CDR3 is TGTGTCATCAGTGAGTCGAGTCAGAACTATGGCTACACCTTC. Amino acids: CVISESSQNYGYTF.

About this clonotype itself: A much larger clone differs from this one at a single base, so this may be a read error. This sequence joins TRBV5-4 and TRBJ2-2; D gene unclear. CDR1 is SGHNT and CDR2 is YYREEE in the germline V gene (reference sequence). CDR3 length equals 14 residues. In DNA form, the CDR3 reads TGTGCCAGCGGCTTGGGGTCGTACACCGGGGAGCTGTTTTTT. Translation gives CASGLGSYTGELFF.

As regards this clonotype: A read error may explain this, as a much larger clone is one base away. This chain links TRBV12-3 or TRBV12-4 with TRBJ1-6; 7 bases line up with TRBD1. The CDR3 loop spans 14 amino acids. The CDR3 nucleotides read TGTGTCAGCAGTCGCACAGGGGATAATTCACCCCTCCACTTT. Encoded protein: CVSSRTGDNSPLHF.

For this clonotype: Just one base apart from a much larger clone, this may be a read error. The CDR3, as DNA: TGCGCCGGCAGCTTCGGGACTAGCGGCCCGACCTACGAGCAGTACTTC. It specifies CAGSFGTSGPTYEQYF. The V and J genes are TRBV5-1 and TRBJ2-7; 11 positions agree with TRBD2. The CDR3 is 16 residues long. The germline V gene encodes CDR1 SGHRS and CDR2 YFSETQ.

The gene calls are TRBV5-4 and TRBJ1-2; no firm D call. The germline CDR1 and CDR2 sequences are SGHNT and YYREEE (reference sequence). The CDR3 spans 16 residues. Trimming cost V 7 bases and J 4 bases, with 23 bases left between them. The CDR3 loop is CASLKGVPGKTYGYTF. The CDR3 coding sequence is TGTGCCAGCCTTAAAGGCGTACCAGGAAAGACCTATGGCTACACCTTC.

The V and J genes are TRBV20-1 and TRBJ2-1, with 7 bases that match TRBD1. CDR1 is DFQATT, CDR2 SNEGSKA, per germline (reference sequence). V shed 1 base and J 3 bases; nucleotides not matched to a gene: 3. This CDR3 has 14 amino acids. In DNA form, the CDR3 reads TGCAGTGCTAGAGGTGGGACAGTCTACAATGAGCAGTTCTTC. This encodes CSARGGTVYNEQFF.

Turning to this clonotype: Just one base apart from a much larger clone, this may be a read error. CDR3 protein: CAGSPTSSLEQYF. DNA of the CDR3: TGTGCCGGCAGCCCGACTAGTTCCCTCGAGCAGTACTTC. This chain joins TRBV7-2 and TRBJ2-7, with D maybe TRBD2 (6 bases). In germline, CDR1 is SGHTA, CDR2 FQGNSA. The CDR3 runs to 13 residues.

In the case of this clonotype: A much larger clone lies a single base off, so this may be a read error. The chain combines TRBV12-3 or TRBV12-4 with TRBJ2-3; maybe TRBD2 (6 bases). V gave up 7 bases and J gave up 7 bases, with 21 bases separating them. The CDR3 runs to 15 residues. CDR3 loop: CASNFYLREANTQYF. As DNA, the CDR3 is TGTGCCAGCAATTTTTACCTCAGGGAGGCAAATACGCAGTATTTT.